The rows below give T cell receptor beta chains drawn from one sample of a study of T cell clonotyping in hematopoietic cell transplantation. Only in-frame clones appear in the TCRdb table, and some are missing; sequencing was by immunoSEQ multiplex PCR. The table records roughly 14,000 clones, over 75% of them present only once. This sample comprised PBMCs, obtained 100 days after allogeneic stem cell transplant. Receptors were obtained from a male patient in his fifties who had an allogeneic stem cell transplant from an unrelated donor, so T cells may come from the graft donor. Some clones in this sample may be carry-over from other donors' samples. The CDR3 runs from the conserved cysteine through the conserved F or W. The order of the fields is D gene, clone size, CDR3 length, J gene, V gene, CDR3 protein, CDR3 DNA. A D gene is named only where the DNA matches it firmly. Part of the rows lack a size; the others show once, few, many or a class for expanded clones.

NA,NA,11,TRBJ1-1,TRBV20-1,CSADGGTEAFF,TGCAGTGCCGACGGTGGGACTGAAGCTTTCTTT
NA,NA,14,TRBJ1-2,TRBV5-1,CASSGGEPNYGYTF,TGCGCCAGCAGCGGGGGGGAACCCAACTATGGCTACACCTTC
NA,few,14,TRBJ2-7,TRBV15,CATSRGLDLDEQYF,TGTGCCACCAGCAGAGGTCTGGATCTCGACGAGCAGTACTTC
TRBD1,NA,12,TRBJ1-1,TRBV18,CASRQGGSEAFF,TGTGCCAGCCGACAGGGCGGCTCTGAAGCTTTCTTT
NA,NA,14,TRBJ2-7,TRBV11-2,CASSSSAGSYEQYF,TGTGCCAGCAGCTCGTCTGCTGGATCCTACGAGCAGTACTTC
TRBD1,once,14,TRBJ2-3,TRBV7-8,CASTLGQSTDTQYF,TGTGCCAGCACCCTGGGACAGAGCACAGATACGCAGTATTTT
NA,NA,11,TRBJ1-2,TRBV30,CARRTFYGYTF,TGTGCCAGAAGAACATTCTATGGCTACACCTTC
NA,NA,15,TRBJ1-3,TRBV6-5,CASSRSGYSGNTIYF,TGTGCCAGCAGTCGATCAGGTTACTCTGGAAACACCATATATTTT
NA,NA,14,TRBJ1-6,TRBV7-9,CASSFSGIYSPLHF,TGTGCCAGCAGCTTTTCCGGGATTTATTCACCCCTCCACTTT
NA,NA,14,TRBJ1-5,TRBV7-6,CASSWGEPHQPQHF,TGTGCCAGCAGCTGGGGGGAGCCCCATCAGCCCCAGCATTTT
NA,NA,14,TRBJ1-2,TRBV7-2,CASSLVEGMGGYTF,TGTGCCAGCAGCTTAGTAGAGGGAATGGGTGGCTACACCTTC
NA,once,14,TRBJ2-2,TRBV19,CASSISRNTGELFF,TGTGCCAGTAGTATAAGCCGGAACACCGGGGAGCTGTTTTTT
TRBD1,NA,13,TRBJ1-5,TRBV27,CASSTGANQPQHF,TGTGCCAGCAGTACAGGGGCGAATCAGCCCCAGCATTTT
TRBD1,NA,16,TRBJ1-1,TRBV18,CASSPDPGQGVTEAFF,TGTGCCAGCTCCCCGGATCCGGGACAGGGAGTCACTGAAGCTTTCTTT
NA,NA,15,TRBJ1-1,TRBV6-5,CASSYSGGRGGEAFF,TGTGCCAGCAGTTACTCGGGGGGGCGAGGGGGTGAAGCTTTCTTT
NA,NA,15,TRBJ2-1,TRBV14,CASSRGLNSYNEQFF,TGTGCCAGCAGCCGGGGACTTAACTCATACAATGAGCAGTTCTTC
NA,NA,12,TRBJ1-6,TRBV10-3,CASGWALGALHF,TGTGCCTCAGGTTGGGCCCTAGGGGCCCTCCACTTT
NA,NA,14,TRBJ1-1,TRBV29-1,CSVYVAGVNTEAFF,TGCAGCGTTTACGTGGCGGGGGTGAACACTGAAGCTTTCTTT
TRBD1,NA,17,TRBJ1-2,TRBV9,CASSVASGQGGGYGYTF,TGTGCCAGCAGCGTAGCGTCGGGACAGGGAGGTGGCTATGGCTACACCTTC
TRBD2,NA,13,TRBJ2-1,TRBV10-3,CATRTSGKGEQFF,TGTGCCACCAGGACTAGCGGGAAGGGTGAGCAGTTCTTC
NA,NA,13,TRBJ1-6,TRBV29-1,CSARDSYNSPLHF,TGCAGCGCCAGGGATTCCTATAATTCACCCCTCCACTTT
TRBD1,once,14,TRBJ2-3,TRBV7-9,CASSLSTGTDTQYF,TGTGCCAGCAGCCTCTCGACAGGGACCGATACGCAGTATTTT
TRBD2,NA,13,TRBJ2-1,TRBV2,CASVSGTSNEQFF,TGTGCTTCCGTCAGCGGGACGTCGAATGAGCAGTTCTTC
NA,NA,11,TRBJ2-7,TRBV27,CASGSDYEQYF,TGTGCCAGCGGAAGTGACTACGAGCAGTACTTC